This is a list of T cell receptor beta chains from one sample in a study of blood T cell repertoires in COVID-19. The repertoire was sequenced with immunoSEQ multiplex PCR; TCRdb's copy has only in-frame clones and lacks some. Of 150,000 to 200,000 clones listed, more than 70% were seen once; the top ten hold approximately 4%. Sample: peripheral blood. These receptors all come from a human donor in a cohort sampled during active COVID-19. Both conserved end residues are trimmed from each CDR3.

V	J	CDR3
TRBV5-1	TRBJ2-5	ASSPPGQGEETQY
TRBV6-5	TRBJ2-6	ASSHRSSGANVLT
TRBV3-1/TRBV3-2	TRBJ1-2	ASSGQGYGYT
TRBV7-2	TRBJ2-1	ASSLALAGGFYNEQF
TRBV23-1	TRBJ2-2	ASSPYRGCGELF
TRBV5-4	TRBJ2-7	ASSLGRTGSSSYEQY
TRBV25-1	TRBJ2-7	ASSESGQAPRSYEQY
TRBV9	TRBJ2-6	ASSVALGTTYSGANVLT
TRBV10-2	TRBJ1-1	ASSQSQGATEAF
TRBV7-2	TRBJ2-6	ASSLSSGSRSGANVLT
TRBV18	TRBJ2-1	ASSRGQGDYNEQF
TRBV4-1	TRBJ1-1	ASSYREENTEAF
TRBV18	TRBJ2-3	ASSRGLGGLLTDTQY
TRBV11-2	TRBJ2-7	ASSFTDRGEQY
TRBV28	TRBJ2-1	ASSAPGTGSYNEQF
TRBV23-1	TRBJ2-3	ASSQSRSLGHQY